The clone carrying this TCR beta chain was seen many times. The antigen remains undetermined. The data stem from a study of T cells in Graves' hyperthyroidism and ophthalmopathy. RNA transcripts provided the source from which TCR beta CDR3 regions were amplified. In the first-round RT-PCR of the TCR CDR3, the HTBI primer set was used. MiXCR was run by TCRdb on the multiplex PCR reads, yielding one entry per CDR3 protein. Of over 450,000 distinct CDR3 sequences listed, about 15% were seen once; the top ten hold around 17%. Trimming removed 5 bases at V and 2 bases at J, with 9 bases between. The germline CDR1 and CDR2 sequences are MNHNS and SASEGT. The CDR3 is 13 amino acids. Findings and limits, study-wide: Blood also showed most of the thyroid clonotypes that were expanded above 0.001. By a 13 V-J model, ophthalmopathy was set apart from stable hyperthyroidism.

The material sequenced was blood. This receptor was taken from a woman under 30 with Graves' hyperthyroidism. This chain joins TRBV6-1 and TRBJ1-1; D gene uncertain. The CDR3: CASSSHYNTEAFF. The CDR3 coding sequence is TGTGCCAGCAGTTCCCATTATAACACTGAAGCTTTCTTT.